This TCR beta chain emerged from a study of OX40 agonist ivuxolimab in advanced cancers. As for this clone: Its target is not known.

Only in-frame clones appear in the TCRdb table, and some are missing; sequencing was by immunoSEQ multiplex PCR. The data show under 80,000 clones, less than 85% seen once. Overall study results and limits: Part of the nonresponder group also had normalized T-cell clonal expansion that was low.

The sequencing here drew on CD4+ or CD8+ T cells sorted from blood, taken in a trial of the OX40 agonist ivuxolimab. The receptor's source is an adult with an advanced solid tumor such as melanoma, head and neck, liver or kidney cancer.

CDR3 coding DNA: TGTGCCAGCAGCTTAAGCCGGGCCAACAATGAGCAGTTCTTC. Amino acid sequence: CASSLSRANNEQFF. The chain couples TRBV11-2 to TRBJ2-1; D remains ambiguous. The CDR3 is 14 amino acids. Trimming shortened V by 2 bases and J by 5 bases, and 10 bases separated the two germline ends. Per the germline V gene, CDR1 is SGHAT and CDR2 is FQNNGV.